A few counts support the clone carrying this T cell receptor (beta chain). Its specificity is unknown. CDR1 is SGHRS, CDR2 YFSETQ, per germline. The CDR3 runs to 16 residues. V lost 2 bases, J lost 3 bases, and 17 bases lay in between. The data are from a study of cytotoxic CD8 clonotypes in ibrutinib-treated CLL. In the study overall: Partial responses numbered around 24 and complete responses 2; after a median around 68 months, about 14 stayed remitted and around 12 progressed. It was after a median roughly eleven months of treatment, range 6 to 36, that response samples were taken.

Sequencing used immunoSEQ multiplex PCR; TCRdb keeps in-frame clones, though not all of them. The sample has 130,000 to 150,000 clones, around 80% seen once. The study's findings and limits: Clonality was higher at baseline than in age-matched healthy donors and tracked circulating CD8+ T-cell counts.

Source: PBMCs, taken after 12 months of ibrutinib treatment. The chain is built from TRBV5-1 and TRBJ1-1; D may be TRBD1 (5 bases). The origin of this receptor is a human donor with chronic lymphocytic leukemia. Here the CDR3 DNA reads TGCGCCAGCAGCTTCAGGCAGGGAGTAATGCACACTGAAGCTTTCTTT. It yields the protein CASSFRQGVMHTEAFF.